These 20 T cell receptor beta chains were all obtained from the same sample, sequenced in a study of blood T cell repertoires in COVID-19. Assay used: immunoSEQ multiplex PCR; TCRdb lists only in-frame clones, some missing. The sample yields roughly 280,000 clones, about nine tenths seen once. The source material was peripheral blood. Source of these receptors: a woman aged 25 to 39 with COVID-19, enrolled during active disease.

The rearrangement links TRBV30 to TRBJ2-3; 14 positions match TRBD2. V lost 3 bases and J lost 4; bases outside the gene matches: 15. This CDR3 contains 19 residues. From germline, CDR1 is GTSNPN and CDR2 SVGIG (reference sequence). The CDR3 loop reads CAWRPRLAGGPGGPDTQYF. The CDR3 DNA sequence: TGTGCCTGGAGGCCCCGACTAGCGGGAGGGCCAGGGGGGCCAGATACGCAGTATTTT.

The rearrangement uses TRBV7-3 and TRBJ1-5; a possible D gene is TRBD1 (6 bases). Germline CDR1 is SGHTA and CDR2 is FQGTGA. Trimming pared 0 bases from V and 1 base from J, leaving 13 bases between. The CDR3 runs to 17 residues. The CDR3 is CASSLTGASGSNQPQHF. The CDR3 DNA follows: TGTGCCAGCAGCTTAACGGGGGCCTCAGGGAGCAATCAGCCCCAGCATTTT.

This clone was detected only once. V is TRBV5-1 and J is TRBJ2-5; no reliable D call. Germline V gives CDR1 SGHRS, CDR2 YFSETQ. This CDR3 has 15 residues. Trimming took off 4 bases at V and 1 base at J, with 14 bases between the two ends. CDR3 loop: CASSPEPGSQETQYF. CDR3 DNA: TGCGCCAGCAGCCCCGAACCCGGGTCCCAAGAGACCCAGTACTTC.

CDR3 DNA: TGTGCCAGCAGCTTAGGGACAGGGTGGGACAATCAGCCCCAGCATTTT. This encodes CASSLGTGWDNQPQHF. The chain uses TRBV11-2 and TRBJ1-5, with 8 bases fitting TRBD1. Trimming removed 1 base from V and 3 bases from J; junction bases left unmatched: 5. From germline, CDR1 is SGHAT and CDR2 FQNNGV. The CDR3 runs 16 residues.

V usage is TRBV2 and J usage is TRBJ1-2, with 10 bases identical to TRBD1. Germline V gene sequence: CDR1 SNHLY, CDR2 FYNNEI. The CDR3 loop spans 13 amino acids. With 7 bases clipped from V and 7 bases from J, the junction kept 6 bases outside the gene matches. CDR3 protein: CASMGDRGPGYTF. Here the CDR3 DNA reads TGTGCCAGCATGGGGGACAGGGGTCCTGGCTACACCTTC.

The CDR3 protein is CASSSQDTF. CDR3 nucleotide sequence: TGTGCCAGCAGCTCTCAGGACACCTTC. The J gene is TRBJ1-2, the V gene TRBV11-2; no clear D. This CDR3 region has 9 residues. Trimming left V 4 bases short and J 12 bases short, with 6 bases between. CDR1 SGHAT and CDR2 FQNNGV come from the germline V gene. Together with reference TRBV11-2 and TRBJ1-2, the CDR3 gives the full variable domain: EAGVAQSPRYKIIEKRQSVAFWCNPISGHATLYWYQQILGQGPKLLIQFQNNGVVDDSQLPKDRFSAERLKGVDSTLKIQPAKLEDSAVYLCASSSQDTFGSGTRLTVV.

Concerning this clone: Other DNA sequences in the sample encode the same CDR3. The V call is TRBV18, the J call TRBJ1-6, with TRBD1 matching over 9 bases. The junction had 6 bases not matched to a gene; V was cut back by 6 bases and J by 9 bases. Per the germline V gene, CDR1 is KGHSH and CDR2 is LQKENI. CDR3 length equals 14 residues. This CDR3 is CASSPRDRASPLHF. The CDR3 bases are TGTGCCAGCTCCCCCCGGGACAGGGCTTCACCCCTCCACTTT.

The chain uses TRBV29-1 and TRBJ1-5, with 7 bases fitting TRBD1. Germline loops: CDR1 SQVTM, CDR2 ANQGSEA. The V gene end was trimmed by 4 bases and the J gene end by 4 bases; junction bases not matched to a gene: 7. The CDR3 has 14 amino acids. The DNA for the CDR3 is TGCAGCGTTGGAGGGACAGACCCTAATCAGCCCCAGCATTTT. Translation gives CSVGGTDPNQPQHF.

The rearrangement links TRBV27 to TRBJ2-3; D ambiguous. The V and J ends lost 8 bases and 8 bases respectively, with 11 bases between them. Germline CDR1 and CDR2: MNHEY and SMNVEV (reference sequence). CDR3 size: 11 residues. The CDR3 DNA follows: TGTGCCAGCTCAGAGTCGGGTACGCAGTATTTT. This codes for CASSESGTQYF.

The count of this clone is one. The CDR3 spells CASRIGQLREGYTF. CDR3 DNA: TGTGCCAGCAGGATCGGACAGCTCAGAGAGGGCTACACCTTC. The V gene is TRBV28, the J gene TRBJ1-2; D might be TRBD1 (6 bases). The CDR3 runs 14 residues. Trimming took 6 bases from V and 8 from J, leaving 19 bases between them. CDR1 is MDHEN and CDR2 is SYDVKM in the germline V gene.

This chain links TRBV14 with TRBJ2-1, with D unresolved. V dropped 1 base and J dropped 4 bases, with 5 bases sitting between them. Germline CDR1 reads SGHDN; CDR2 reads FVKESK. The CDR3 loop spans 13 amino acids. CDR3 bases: TGTGCCAGCAGCCAAGGCGTTTACAATGAGCAGTTCTTC. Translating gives CASSQGVYNEQFF.

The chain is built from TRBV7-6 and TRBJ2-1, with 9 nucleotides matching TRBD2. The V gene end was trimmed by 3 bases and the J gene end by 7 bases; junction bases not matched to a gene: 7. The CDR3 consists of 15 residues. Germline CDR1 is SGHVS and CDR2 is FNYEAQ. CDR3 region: CASSLLTSGLNEQFF. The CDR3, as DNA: TGTGCCAGCAGCTTGCTTACTAGCGGGTTGAATGAGCAGTTCTTC.

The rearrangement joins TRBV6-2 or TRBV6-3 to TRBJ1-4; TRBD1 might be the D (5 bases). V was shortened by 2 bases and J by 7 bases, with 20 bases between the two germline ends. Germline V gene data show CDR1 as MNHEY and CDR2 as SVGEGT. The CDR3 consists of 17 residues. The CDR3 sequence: CASSYAPVGGFGEKLFF. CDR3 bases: TGTGCCAGCAGTTACGCACCCGTCGGGGGGTTCGGTGAAAAACTGTTTTTT.

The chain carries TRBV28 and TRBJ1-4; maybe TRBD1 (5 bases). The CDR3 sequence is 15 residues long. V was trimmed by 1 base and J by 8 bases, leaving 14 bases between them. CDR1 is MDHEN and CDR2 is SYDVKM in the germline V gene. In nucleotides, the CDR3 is TGTGCCAGCAGTTTATATGGCAGGGTTCACGAAAAACTGTTTTTT. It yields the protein CASSLYGRVHEKLFF.

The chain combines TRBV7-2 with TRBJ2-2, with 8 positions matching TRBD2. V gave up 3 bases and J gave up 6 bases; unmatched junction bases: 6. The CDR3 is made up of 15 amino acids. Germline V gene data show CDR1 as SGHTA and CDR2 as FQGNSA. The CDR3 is CASSFTGGGPGELFF. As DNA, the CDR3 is TGTGCCAGCAGCTTCACGGGAGGGGGGCCCGGGGAGCTGTTTTTT.

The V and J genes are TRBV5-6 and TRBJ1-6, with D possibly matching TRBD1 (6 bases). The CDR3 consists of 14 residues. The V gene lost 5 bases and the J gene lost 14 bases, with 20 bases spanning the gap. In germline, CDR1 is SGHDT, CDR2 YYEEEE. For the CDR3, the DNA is TGTGCCAGCAGACCCGGGACACTCCCTTGGGCCCTCCACTTT. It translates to CASRPGTLPWALHF.

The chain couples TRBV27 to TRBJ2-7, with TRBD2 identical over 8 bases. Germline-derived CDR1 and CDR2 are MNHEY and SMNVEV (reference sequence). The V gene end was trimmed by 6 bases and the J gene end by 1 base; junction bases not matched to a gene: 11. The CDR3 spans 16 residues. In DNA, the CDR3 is TGTGCCAGCAGATCTACGCGACTAGCGTATTCCTACGAGCAGTACTTC. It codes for CASRSTRLAYSYEQYF.

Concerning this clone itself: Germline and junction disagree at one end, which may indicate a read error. The CDR3 nucleotides are TGTGCCAGCAGTTTAGTTCCCCCCGGGAGGGGAGAAGCCTTC. Translating it yields CASSLVPPGRGEAF. This chain links TRBV27 with TRBJ1-2; a possible D gene is TRBD1 (5 bases). The CDR3 loop spans 14 amino acids. CDR1 is MNHEY and CDR2 is SMNVEV in the germline V gene (reference sequence).

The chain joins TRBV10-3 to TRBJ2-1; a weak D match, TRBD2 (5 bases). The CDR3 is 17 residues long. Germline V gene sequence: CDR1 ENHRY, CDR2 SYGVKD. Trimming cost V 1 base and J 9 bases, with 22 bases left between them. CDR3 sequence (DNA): TGTGCCATCAGTGAGTTCACGGCGGGTGCCCTCCCCGGTGAGCAGTTCTTC. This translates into CAISEFTAGALPGEQFF.

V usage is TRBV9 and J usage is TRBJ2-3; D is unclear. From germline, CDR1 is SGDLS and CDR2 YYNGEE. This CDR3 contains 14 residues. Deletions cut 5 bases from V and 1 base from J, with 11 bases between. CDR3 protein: CASRGEQGTDTQYF. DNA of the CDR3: TGTGCCAGCAGAGGCGAGCAGGGCACAGATACGCAGTATTTT.